Detailed here is one T cell receptor beta chain. What it binds is not known. These data belong to a study of OX40 agonist ivuxolimab in advanced cancers. At the level of the study: At approximately 80% male, the cohort had a mean age of about 55 years, ranging from about 23 to 80. Findings and limits, study-wide: On average, CD8+ T cells had more expanded clones than CD4+.

Germline assignment: CDR1 LNHDA and CDR2 SQIVND (reference sequence). The length of the CDR3 is 17 residues. J was trimmed by 4 bases and V by 4 bases; bases with no gene match: 10. At baseline, cycle 4 day 1, and cycle 7 day 1, blood was sampled. The data were produced by immunoSEQ multiplex PCR, yet TCRdb's version contains in-frame clones alone and is incomplete. This sample has about 91,000 clones; around four fifths occur once, and the top ten carry roughly 1.1%. The sequencing used CD4+ or CD8+ T cells sorted from blood, collected in a trial of the OX40 agonist ivuxolimab. The chain has TRBV19 and TRBJ2-1, with 10 positions matching TRBD2. The sequence was collected from an adult with an advanced solid tumor such as melanoma, head and neck, liver or kidney cancer. The CDR3 coding sequence is TGTGCCAGTAGTACCTTAGCGGGGGGACCCCAATACAATGAGCAGTTCTTC. Translation gives CASSTLAGGPQYNEQFF.